One T cell receptor (beta chain) is described in this entry. V gave up 6 bases and J gave up 0 bases; unmatched junction bases: 4. CDR3 size: 15 residues. Germline loops: CDR1 MGHDK, CDR2 SYGVNS. Clinical histories supplied by participants themselves formed the basis of cohort assignment. The sample comes from a study of blood T cell repertoires in COVID-19. Looking at the study overall: Sample material is recorded as cDNA or gDNA derived from T cells, B-cell-depleted T cells, or PBMCs.

Data came from immunoSEQ multiplex PCR; TCRdb stores just in-frame clones and leaves some out. Here the sample spans around 300,000 clones, 90% being singletons. The clonotype was recovered from a woman under 30 with acute COVID-19. Sequencing was carried out using PBMCs or T cells enriched from blood (not recorded which). The chain links TRBV25-1 to TRBJ2-1, with 8 bases that match TRBD2. CDR3 protein: CASSPGTSSYNEQFF. The DNA for the CDR3 is TGTGCCAGCAGCCCCGGGACTAGCTCCTACAATGAGCAGTTCTTC.